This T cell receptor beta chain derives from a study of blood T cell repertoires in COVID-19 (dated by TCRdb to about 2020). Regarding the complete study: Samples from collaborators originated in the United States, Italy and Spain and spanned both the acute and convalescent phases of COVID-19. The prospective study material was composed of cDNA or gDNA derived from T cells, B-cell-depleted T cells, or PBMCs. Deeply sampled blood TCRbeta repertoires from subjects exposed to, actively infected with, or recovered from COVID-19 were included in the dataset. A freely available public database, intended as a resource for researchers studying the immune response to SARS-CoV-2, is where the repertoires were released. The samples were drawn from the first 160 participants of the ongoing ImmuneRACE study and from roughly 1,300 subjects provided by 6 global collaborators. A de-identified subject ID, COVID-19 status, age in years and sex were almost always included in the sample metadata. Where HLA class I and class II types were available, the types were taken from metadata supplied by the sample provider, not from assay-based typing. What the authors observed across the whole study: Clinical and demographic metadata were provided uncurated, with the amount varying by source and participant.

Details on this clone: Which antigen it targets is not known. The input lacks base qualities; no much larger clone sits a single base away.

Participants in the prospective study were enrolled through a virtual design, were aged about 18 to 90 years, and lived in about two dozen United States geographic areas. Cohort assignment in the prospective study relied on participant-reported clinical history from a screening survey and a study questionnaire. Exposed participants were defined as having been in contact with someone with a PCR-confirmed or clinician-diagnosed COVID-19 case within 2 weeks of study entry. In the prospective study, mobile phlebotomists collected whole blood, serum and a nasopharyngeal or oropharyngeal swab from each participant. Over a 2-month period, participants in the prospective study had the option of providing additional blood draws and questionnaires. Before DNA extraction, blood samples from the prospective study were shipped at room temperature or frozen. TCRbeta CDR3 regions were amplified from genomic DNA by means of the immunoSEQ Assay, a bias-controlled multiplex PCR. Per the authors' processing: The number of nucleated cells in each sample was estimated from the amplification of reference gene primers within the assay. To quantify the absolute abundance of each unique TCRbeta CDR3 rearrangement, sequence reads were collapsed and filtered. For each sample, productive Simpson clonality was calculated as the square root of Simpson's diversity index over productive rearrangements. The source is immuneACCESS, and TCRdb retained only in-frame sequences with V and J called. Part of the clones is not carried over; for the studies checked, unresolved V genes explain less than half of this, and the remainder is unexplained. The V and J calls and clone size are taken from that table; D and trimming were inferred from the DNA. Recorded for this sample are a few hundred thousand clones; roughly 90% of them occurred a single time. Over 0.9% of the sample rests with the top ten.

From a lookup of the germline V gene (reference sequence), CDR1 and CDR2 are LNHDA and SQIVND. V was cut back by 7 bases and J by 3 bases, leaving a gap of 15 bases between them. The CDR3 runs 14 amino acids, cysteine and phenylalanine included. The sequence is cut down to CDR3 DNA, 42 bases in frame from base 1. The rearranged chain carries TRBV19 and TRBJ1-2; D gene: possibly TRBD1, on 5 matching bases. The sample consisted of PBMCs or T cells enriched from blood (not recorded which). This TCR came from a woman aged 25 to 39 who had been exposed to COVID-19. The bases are TGTGCCAGTACCGAGGGAGGGGATTACTATGGCTACACCTTC. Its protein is CASTEGGDYYGYTF.